This TCR beta chain derives from a study of blood T cell repertoires in COVID-19 (dated by TCRdb to between 2020 and 2021). Looking at the study overall: The collaborator samples originated in the United States, Italy and Spain and spanned the acute and convalescent phases of COVID-19. The repertoires were released in a freely available public database meant as a resource for research on the immune response to SARS-CoV-2. Nearly every sample came with metadata listing a de-identified subject ID, COVID-19 status, age in years and sex. Samples were obtained from the ongoing ImmuneRACE study (first 160 participants) and from over 1,000 subjects provided by 6 global collaborators. The material from the prospective study consisted of cDNA or gDNA derived from T cells, B-cell-depleted T cells, or PBMCs. Where available, HLA class I and class II types were taken from metadata supplied by the sample provider and were not determined by assay-based typing. Deeply sampled blood TCRbeta repertoires from subjects exposed to, actively infected with, or recovered from COVID-19 were included in the dataset.

Each collaborating institution followed its own protocols to collect whole blood in K2EDTA tubes. For TCRbeta analysis, collaborator samples were shipped as frozen whole blood, as isolated PBMCs, or as DNA extracted from either sample type. Points the paper makes about the study in general: How much clinical and demographic metadata was included differed by source and by participant, and the metadata was provided uncurated.

In this sample, this clone turned up once. The specificity of this receptor is unknown. No qualities accompany the bases; no much larger clone lies one base away. TCRbeta CDR3 regions were amplified from genomic DNA by means of the immunoSEQ Assay, a bias-controlled multiplex PCR. As for how the authors treated the data: Nucleated cell counts per sample were estimated from amplification of reference gene primers within the assay. To quantify the absolute abundance of each unique TCRbeta CDR3 rearrangement, sequence reads were collapsed and filtered. Productive Simpson clonality was computed per sample as the square root of Simpson's diversity index over productive rearrangements. Entries here come from immuneACCESS through TCRdb and include only in-frame sequences with V and J called. Some clones fail to appear in such tables; in the studies checked, an unresolved V gene covers under half of the shortfall, and the cause of the remainder is unknown. The V and J calls and the clone size are those of that table, but D and trimming were determined from the DNA. Here the sample has fewer than 250,000 clones; 83% occur a single time. Of the sample, about 2.7% falls within the top ten clones.

The sample comprised peripheral blood. The TCR originated in a woman aged 40 to 55 with active or convalescent COVID-19.

The sequenced DNA is TGTGCCAGCTCCCGAGGGAACAGGGGAGAGACCCAGTACTTC. This codes for CASSRGNRGETQYF. The V and J segments used are TRBV18 and TRBJ2-5, and TRBD1 aligns with 7 junction nucleotides. Based on the germline V gene, the CDR1 and CDR2 sequences are KGHSH and LQKENI. Relative to germline, V is missing 6 bases and J is missing 4 bases, with 8 bases of the junction outside any gene match. Including cysteine and phenylalanine, the CDR3 has 14 amino acids. The CDR3 DNA has 42 bases and is translated from base 1.